This T cell receptor (beta chain) is from a study of T cells in Graves' hyperthyroidism and ophthalmopathy. The CDR3 regions of TCR beta were amplified from RNA transcripts. Using the HTBI primer set, a first-round RT-PCR was run on the TCR CDR3. TCRdb fed the multiplex PCR reads into MiXCR, producing one record per CDR3 protein. Among fewer than 450,000 distinct CDR3 sequences listed, about 17% were seen once. This clonotype was found a few times. V lost 2 bases and J lost 3; bases outside the gene matches: 5. Looked up from germline, CDR1 is SGHRS and CDR2 is YFSETQ. The CDR3 has 15 amino acids. PBMCs were obtained from approximately 10 ml fresh peripheral blood.

The chain links TRBV5-1 to TRBJ1-5; TRBD1 matches at 7 bases. Material for sequencing was blood. The sequence was collected from a woman aged 25 to 45 with Graves' hyperthyroidism that later progressed to Graves' ophthalmopathy. CDR3 DNA sequence: TGCGCCAGCAGCTTCACAGGGGATATCAATCAGCCCCAGCATTTT. Translating gives CASSFTGDINQPQHF.